These 17 T cell receptor beta chains share one sample of origin, sequenced in a study of T cells after yellow fever vaccination. TCRdb re-derived calls from the 5' RACE reads in MiXCR, one entry per CDR3 protein. The repertoire holds a few hundred thousand distinct CDR3 sequences, over 10% seen once, with about 0.54% in the top ten. This specimen was CD4+ T cells sorted from PBMCs, taken 45 days after the yellow fever booster vaccination. The receptors come from a young man who received the YFV17D yellow fever vaccine.

The rearrangement uses TRBV7-9 and TRBJ2-7, with no clear D. Trimming stripped 5 bases from V and 4 bases from J, with 21 bases between. CDR3 length: 16 residues. The germline V gene has CDR1 SEHNR and CDR2 FQNEAQ (reference sequence). CDR3 bases: TGTGCCAGCAGCCCCACCCAGAGACCCCCCTGGTACGAGCAGTACTTC. Its protein is CASSPTQRPPWYEQYF.

In its sample, this clonotype was seen many times. The chain combines TRBV20-1 with TRBJ2-7; D may be TRBD2 (5 bases). This CDR3 has 14 amino acids. In germline, CDR1 is DFQATT, CDR2 SNEGSKA (reference sequence). Trimming stripped 0 bases from V and 4 bases from J, with 13 bases between. CDR3 DNA: TGCAGTGCTAGAGAAACGGAGGAGGTTTACGAGCAGTACTTC. The encoded protein is CSARETEEVYEQYF.

This clonotype came up a few times. The gene calls are TRBV20-1 and TRBJ2-7; D remains unclear. This CDR3 contains 13 residues. The V and J ends lost 3 bases and 5 bases respectively, with 14 bases between them. Per germline, CDR1 DFQATT and CDR2 SNEGSKA (reference sequence). The CDR3 sequence is CSARADGAHEQYF. The CDR3 DNA is TGCAGTGCTAGGGCCGACGGCGCCCACGAGCAGTACTTC.

This clonotype has just a few counts. The V call is TRBV7-2, the J call TRBJ2-7; 7 bases match TRBD1. CDR3 length: 14 amino acids. Per the germline V gene, CDR1 is SGHTA and CDR2 is FQGNSA. The junction had 11 bases not matched to a gene; V was cut back by 5 bases and J by 7 bases. In DNA, the CDR3 is TGTGCCAGCAGCCGTGACAGGGCGCCTACTGAGCAGTACTTC. This encodes CASSRDRAPTEQYF.

This clonotype was seen only a few times. J is TRBJ1-1 and V is TRBV3-1, with D maybe TRBD1 (5 bases). Between the trimmed V and J ends, which lost 1 base and 2 bases, there was a span of 8 bases. CDR1 and CDR2 from the germline V gene are LGHDT and YNNKEL (reference sequence). The CDR3 is made up of 14 amino acids. The CDR3 here is CASSQVQGNTEAFF. The CDR3 DNA is TGTGCCAGCAGCCAAGTGCAGGGTAACACTGAAGCTTTCTTT.

The V call is TRBV5-1, the J call TRBJ2-1; 10 bases are a match to TRBD2. CDR1 and CDR2 (germline): SGHRS, YFSETQ. This CDR3 has 15 amino acids. V lost 7 bases, J lost 5 bases, and 9 bases stayed unmatched. This CDR3 reads CASVIGLAAHNEQFF. The CDR3, as DNA: TGCGCCAGCGTCATCGGACTAGCGGCCCACAATGAGCAGTTCTTC.

This clonotype was observed a handful of times. V and J are TRBV2 and TRBJ2-3; D uncertain. CDR3 size: 15 residues. V lost 2 bases and J lost 3, with 12 bases in between. Germline CDR1 SNHLY, CDR2 FYNNEI. The CDR3 nucleotides read TGTGCCAGCAGTGAAACCGCCTCAAGGACAGATACGCAGTATTTT. Its protein is CASSETASRTDTQYF.

The J gene is TRBJ2-3, the V gene TRBV5-4; the D gene could be TRBD1 or TRBD2 (5 bases each). The CDR3 length is 15 residues. Germline CDR1 reads SGHNT; CDR2 reads YYREEE (reference sequence). V dropped 4 bases and J dropped 2 bases, with 14 bases sitting between them. The CDR3 spells CASSPREGTTDTQYF. The CDR3 bases are TGTGCCAGCAGCCCCCGAGAGGGGACCACAGATACGCAGTATTTT. Drawing the rest from reference TRBV5-4 and TRBJ2-3, the complete variable domain is ETGVTQSPTHLIKTRGQQVTLRCSSQSGHNTVSWYQQALGQGPQFIFQYYREEENGRGNFPPRFSGLQFPNYSSELNVNALELDDSALYLCASSPREGTTDTQYFGPGTRLTVL.

The V call is TRBV13, the J call TRBJ2-1; 11 nucleotides agree with TRBD2. CDR1 and CDR2 from the germline V gene are PRHDT and FYEKMQ (reference sequence). The CDR3 runs 14 residues. The V gene end was trimmed by 4 bases and the J gene end by 7 bases; junction bases not matched to a gene: 3. For the CDR3, the DNA is TGTGCCAGCAGCTCTAGCGGGGGGACTAATGAGCAGTTCTTC. As protein: CASSSSGGTNEQFF.

Concerning this clonotype itself: At one of its ends the junction is not consistent with the germline gene, which may arise from a read error. The V call is TRBV5-5, the J call TRBJ2-2, with D perhaps TRBD1 (5 bases). Germline V gene lookup returns CDR1 SGHKS and CDR2 YYEKEE (reference sequence). The CDR3 contains 15 residues. As DNA, the CDR3 is TGTGTCAGCAGTCGACTGACAGCGAACACCGGGGAGCTGTTTTTT. Translation gives CVSSRLTANTGELFF.

The rearrangement links TRBV5-5 to TRBJ2-5; the match to TRBD1 covers 10 bases. The CDR3 has 16 residues. Trimming cost V 4 bases and J 5 bases; bases outside gene matches: 11. Per the germline V gene, CDR1 is SGHKS and CDR2 is YYEKEE (reference sequence). The CDR3 DNA sequence: TGTGCCAGCAGCCCCCCCCCGACAGGGGGCGGGGAGACCCAGTACTTC. It codes for CASSPPPTGGGETQYF.

In its sample, this clonotype was seen many times. This chain connects TRBV3-1 to TRBJ2-1, with unresolved D. Between the trimmed V and J ends, which lost 1 base and 8 bases, there was a span of 9 bases. CDR1 LGHDT and CDR2 YNNKEL come from the germline V gene (reference sequence). The CDR3 has 13 amino acids. This CDR3 is CASSQAPSDEQFF. For the CDR3, the DNA is TGTGCCAGCAGCCAAGCACCCTCGGATGAGCAGTTCTTC.

This clonotype was counted at least ten times. This chain uses TRBV7-3 with TRBJ2-1; TRBD1 or TRBD2 may be the D gene (5 bases each). The CDR3 spans 12 residues. CDR1 is SGHTA and CDR2 is FQGTGA in the germline V gene. V lost 2 bases and J lost 9, with 8 bases in between. In DNA form, the CDR3 reads TGTGCCAGCAGCTTAGGGACCAGTGAGCAGTTCTTC. It is translated as CASSLGTSEQFF.

This rearrangement joins TRBV10-3 to TRBJ1-3, with unresolved D. The CDR3 is made up of 14 amino acids. V shed 8 bases and J shed 2 bases, with 13 bases lying between them. CDR1 is ENHRY and CDR2 is SYGVKD in the germline V gene. The CDR3 coding sequence is TGTGCCATCCGCCGGGTGGGAACTGGAAACACCATATATTTT. As protein: CAIRRVGTGNTIYF.

This clonotype has just a few counts. The chain has TRBV12-3 or TRBV12-4 and TRBJ2-1; a weak D match, TRBD2 (6 bases). There are 17 residues in the CDR3. The ends were cut back, 4 bases at V and 6 bases at J, with 22 bases in the middle. The CDR3 DNA reads TGTGCCAGCAGTTCAAGAACCCCGGGACTCCGGGCCAATGAGCAGTTCTTC. Residues: CASSSRTPGLRANEQFF.

With regard to this clonotype: The germline gene is not matched at one end of the junction; a read error may be the cause. This chain connects TRBV2 to TRBJ2-1, with D tentatively TRBD1 (5 bases). The CDR3 runs to 18 residues. Germline CDR1 is SNHLY and CDR2 is FYNNEI. The CDR3, as DNA: TGTACCAGCAGTTTTGGGGAATGGGGCGCCAGCTCCTACAATGAGCAGTTCTTC. This codes for CTSSFGEWGASSYNEQFF.

Only a few counts were recorded for this clonotype. This chain uses TRBV5-1 with TRBJ2-1; D is uncertain. The CDR3 spans 15 residues. In germline, CDR1 is SGHRS, CDR2 YFSETQ. V dropped 0 bases and J dropped 3 bases, with 10 bases sitting between them. The CDR3 region is CASSLEGGRYNEQFF. CDR3 nucleotides: TGCGCCAGCAGCTTGGAGGGCGGCCGCTACAATGAGCAGTTCTTC. Supplemented by reference TRBV5-1 and TRBJ2-1, the full variable domain reads KAGVTQTPRYLIKTRGQQVTLSCSPISGHRSVSWYQQTPGQGLQFLFEYFSETQRNKGNFPGRFSGRQFSNSRSEMNVSTLELGDSALYLCASSLEGGRYNEQFFGPGTRLTVL.